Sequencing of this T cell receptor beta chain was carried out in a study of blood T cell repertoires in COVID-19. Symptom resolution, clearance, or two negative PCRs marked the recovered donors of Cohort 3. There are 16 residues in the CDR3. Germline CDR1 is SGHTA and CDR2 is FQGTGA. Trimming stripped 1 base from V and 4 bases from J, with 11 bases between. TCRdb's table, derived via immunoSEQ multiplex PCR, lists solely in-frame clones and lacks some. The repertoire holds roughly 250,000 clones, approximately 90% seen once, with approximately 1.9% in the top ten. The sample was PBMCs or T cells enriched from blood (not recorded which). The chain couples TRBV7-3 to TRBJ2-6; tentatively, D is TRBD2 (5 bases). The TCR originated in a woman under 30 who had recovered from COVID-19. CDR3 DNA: TGTGCCAGCAGCTTAAACGGAGGTCCCGGGGCCAACGTCCTGACTTTC. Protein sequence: CASSLNGGPGANVLTF.